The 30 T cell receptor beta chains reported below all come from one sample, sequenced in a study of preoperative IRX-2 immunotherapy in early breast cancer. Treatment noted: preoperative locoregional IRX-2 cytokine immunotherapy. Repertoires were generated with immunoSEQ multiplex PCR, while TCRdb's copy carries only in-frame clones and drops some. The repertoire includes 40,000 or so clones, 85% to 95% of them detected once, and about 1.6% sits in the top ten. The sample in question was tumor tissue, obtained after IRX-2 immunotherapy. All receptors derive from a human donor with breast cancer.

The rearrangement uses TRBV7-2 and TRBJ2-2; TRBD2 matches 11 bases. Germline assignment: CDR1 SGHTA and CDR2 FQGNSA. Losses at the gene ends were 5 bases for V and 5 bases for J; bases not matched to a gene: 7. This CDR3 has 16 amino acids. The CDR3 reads CASSLLAGVRTGELFF. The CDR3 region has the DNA TGTGCCAGCAGCCTACTAGCGGGAGTTCGGACCGGGGAGCTGTTTTTT.

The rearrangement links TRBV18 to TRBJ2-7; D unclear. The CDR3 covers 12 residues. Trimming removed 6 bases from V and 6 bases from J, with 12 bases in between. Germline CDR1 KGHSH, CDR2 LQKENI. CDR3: CASSSRHVEQYF. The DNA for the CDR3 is TGTGCCAGCTCCTCCCGCCATGTCGAGCAGTACTTC.

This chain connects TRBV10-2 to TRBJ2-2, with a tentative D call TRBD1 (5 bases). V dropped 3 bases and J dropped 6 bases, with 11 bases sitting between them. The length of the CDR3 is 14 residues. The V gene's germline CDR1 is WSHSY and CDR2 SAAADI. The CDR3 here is CASSELVGAGELFF. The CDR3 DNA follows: TGCGCCAGCAGTGAACTGGTAGGGGCCGGGGAGCTGTTTTTT.

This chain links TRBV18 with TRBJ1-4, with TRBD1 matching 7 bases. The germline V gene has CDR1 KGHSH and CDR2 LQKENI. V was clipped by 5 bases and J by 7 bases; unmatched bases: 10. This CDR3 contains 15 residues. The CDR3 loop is CASSTQGRGGEKLFF. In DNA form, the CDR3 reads TGTGCCAGCTCAACACAGGGGCGCGGGGGTGAAAAACTGTTTTTT. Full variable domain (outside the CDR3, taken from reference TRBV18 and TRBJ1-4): NAGVMQNPRHLVRRRGQEARLRCSPMKGHSHVYWYRQLPEEGLKFMVYLQKENIIDESGMPKERFSAEFPKEGPSILRIQQVVRGDSAAYFCASSTQGRGGEKLFFGSGTQLSVL.

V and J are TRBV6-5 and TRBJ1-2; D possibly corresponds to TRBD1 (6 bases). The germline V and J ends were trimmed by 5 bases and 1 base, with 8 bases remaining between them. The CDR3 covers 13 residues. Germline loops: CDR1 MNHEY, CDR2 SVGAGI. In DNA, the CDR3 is TGTGCCAGCAGTCGGACAGTTAACTATGGCTACACCTTC. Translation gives CASSRTVNYGYTF.

In DNA form, the CDR3 reads TGTGCCAGCAGACCGGACAGGGTTATGTACGAGCAGTACTTC. Its translation: CASRPDRVMYEQYF. The chain links TRBV27 to TRBJ2-7; 8 positions match TRBD1. The CDR3 has 14 residues. J gave up 4 bases and V 6 bases, and 8 bases lay outside the gene matches. The germline V gene has CDR1 MNHEY and CDR2 SMNVEV (reference sequence).

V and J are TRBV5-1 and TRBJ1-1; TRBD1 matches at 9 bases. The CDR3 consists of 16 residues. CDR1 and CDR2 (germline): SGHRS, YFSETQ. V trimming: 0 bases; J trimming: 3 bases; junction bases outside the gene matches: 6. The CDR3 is CASSLVGQGTYTEAFF. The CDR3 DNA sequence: TGCGCCAGCAGCTTGGTTGGACAGGGGACTTACACTGAAGCTTTCTTT.

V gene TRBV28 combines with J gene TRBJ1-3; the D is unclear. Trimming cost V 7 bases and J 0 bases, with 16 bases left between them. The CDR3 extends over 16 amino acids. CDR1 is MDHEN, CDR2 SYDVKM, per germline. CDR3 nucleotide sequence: TGTGCCAGCACTAGGCGGTCGGTACACTCTGGAAACACCATATATTTT. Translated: CASTRRSVHSGNTIYF.

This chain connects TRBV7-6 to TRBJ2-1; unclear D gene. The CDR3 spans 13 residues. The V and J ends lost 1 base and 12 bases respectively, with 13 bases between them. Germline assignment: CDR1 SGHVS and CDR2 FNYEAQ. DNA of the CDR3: TGTGCCAGCAGCTTAGATCAGCACGGACGGCAGTTCTTC. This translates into CASSLDQHGRQFF.

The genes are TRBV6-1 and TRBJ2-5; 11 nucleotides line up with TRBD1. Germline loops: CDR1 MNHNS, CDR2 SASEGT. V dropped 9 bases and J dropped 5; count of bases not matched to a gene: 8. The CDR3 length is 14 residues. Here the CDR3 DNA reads TGTGCCAGTGGCTGGACAGGGGGCATTGAGACCCAGTACTTC. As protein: CASGWTGGIETQYF.

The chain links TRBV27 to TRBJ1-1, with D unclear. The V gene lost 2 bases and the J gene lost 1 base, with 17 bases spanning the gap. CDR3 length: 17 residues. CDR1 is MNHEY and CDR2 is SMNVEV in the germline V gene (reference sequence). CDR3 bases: TGTGCCAGCAGTTTACCCCACCGACGGAGAGGGAACACTGAAGCTTTCTTT. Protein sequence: CASSLPHRRRGNTEAFF.

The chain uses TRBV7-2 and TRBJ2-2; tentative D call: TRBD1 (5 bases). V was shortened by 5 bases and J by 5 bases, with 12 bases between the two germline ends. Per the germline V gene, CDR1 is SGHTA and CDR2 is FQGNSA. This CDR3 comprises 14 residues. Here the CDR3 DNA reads TGTGCCAGCAGCATCAGGGCGGCTACCGGGGAGCTGTTTTTT. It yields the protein CASSIRAATGELFF.

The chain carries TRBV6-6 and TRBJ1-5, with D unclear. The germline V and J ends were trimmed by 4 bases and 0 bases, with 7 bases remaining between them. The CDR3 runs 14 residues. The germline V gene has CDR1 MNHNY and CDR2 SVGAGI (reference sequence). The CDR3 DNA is TGTGCCAGCAGTTTAGGGTTTAGCAATCAGCCCCAGCATTTT. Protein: CASSLGFSNQPQHF.

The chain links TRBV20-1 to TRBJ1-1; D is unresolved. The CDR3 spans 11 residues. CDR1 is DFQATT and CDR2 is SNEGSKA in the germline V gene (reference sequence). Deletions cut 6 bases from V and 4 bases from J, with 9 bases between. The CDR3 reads CSAFGRTEAFF. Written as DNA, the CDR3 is TGCAGTGCCTTCGGACGCACTGAAGCTTTCTTT.

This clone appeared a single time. In DNA form, the CDR3 reads TGTGCCAGCAGTGCTGGCGGCGGCGACTACACCTTC. Translated, it gives CASSAGGGDYTF. The V call is TRBV7-3, the J call TRBJ1-2; D is uncertain. This CDR3 has 12 residues. Germline V CDR1 and CDR2: SGHTA, FQGTGA. V was trimmed by 6 bases and J by 10 bases, leaving 15 bases between them.

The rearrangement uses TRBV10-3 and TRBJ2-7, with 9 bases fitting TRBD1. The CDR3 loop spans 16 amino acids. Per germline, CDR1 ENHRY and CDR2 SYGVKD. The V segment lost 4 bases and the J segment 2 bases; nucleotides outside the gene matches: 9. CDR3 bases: TGTGCCATCAGTGTACCTGGACAGGGGCGAACCTACGAGCAGTACTTC. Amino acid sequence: CAISVPGQGRTYEQYF.

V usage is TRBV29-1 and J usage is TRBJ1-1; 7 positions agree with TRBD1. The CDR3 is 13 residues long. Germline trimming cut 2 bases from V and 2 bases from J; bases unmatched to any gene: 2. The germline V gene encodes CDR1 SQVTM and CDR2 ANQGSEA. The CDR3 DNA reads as TGCAGCGTTGAAAACAGGGGTAACACTGAAGCTTTCTTT. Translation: CSVENRGNTEAFF.

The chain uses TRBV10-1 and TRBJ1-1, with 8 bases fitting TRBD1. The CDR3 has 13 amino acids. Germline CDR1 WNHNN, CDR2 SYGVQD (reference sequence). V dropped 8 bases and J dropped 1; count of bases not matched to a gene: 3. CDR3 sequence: CASGRGRNTEAFF. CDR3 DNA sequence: TGCGCCAGCGGCAGGGGGCGGAACACTGAAGCTTTCTTT.

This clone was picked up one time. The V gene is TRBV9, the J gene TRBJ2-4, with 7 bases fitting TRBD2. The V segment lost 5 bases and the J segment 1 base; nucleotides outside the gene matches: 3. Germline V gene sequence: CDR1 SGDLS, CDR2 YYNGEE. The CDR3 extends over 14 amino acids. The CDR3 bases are TGTGCCAGCAGTCGGGGGGTGGCCAAAAACATTCAGTACTTC. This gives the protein CASSRGVAKNIQYF.

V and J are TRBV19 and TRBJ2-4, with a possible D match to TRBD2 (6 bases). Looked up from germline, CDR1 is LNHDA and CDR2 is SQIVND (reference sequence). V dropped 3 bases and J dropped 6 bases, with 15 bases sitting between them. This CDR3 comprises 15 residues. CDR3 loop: CASSIPGGGLNIQYF. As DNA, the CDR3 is TGTGCCAGTAGTATCCCCGGGGGTGGTTTAAACATTCAGTACTTC. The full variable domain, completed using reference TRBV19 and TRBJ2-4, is DGGITQSPKYLFRKEGQNVTLSCEQNLNHDAMYWYRQDPGQGLRLIYYSQIVNDFQKGDIAEGYSVSREKKESFPLTVTSAQKNPTAFYLCASSIPGGGLNIQYFGAGTRLSVL.

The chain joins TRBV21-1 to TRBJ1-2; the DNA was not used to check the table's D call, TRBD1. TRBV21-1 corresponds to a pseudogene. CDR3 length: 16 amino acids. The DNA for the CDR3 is TGTGCCAGCAGCACTAGGACAGGGCCGGTGTGTAATGGCTACACCTTC. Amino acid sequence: CASSTRTGPVCNGYTF.

The CDR3 is CASSPGTGYGYTF. The CDR3 DNA is TGTGCCAGCAGCCCAGGGACAGGATATGGCTACACCTTC. This chain joins TRBV7-3 and TRBJ1-2, with 8 bases fitting TRBD1. Germline V gene data show CDR1 as SGHTA and CDR2 as FQGTGA. The CDR3 consists of 13 residues. V lost 5 bases to trimming and J lost 5 bases; unmatched junction nucleotides: 4.

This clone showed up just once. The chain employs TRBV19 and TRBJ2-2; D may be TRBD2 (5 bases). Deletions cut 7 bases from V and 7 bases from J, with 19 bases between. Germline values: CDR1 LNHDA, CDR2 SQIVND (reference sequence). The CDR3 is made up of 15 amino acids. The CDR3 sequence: CASTTEEGRHGELFF. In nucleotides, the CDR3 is TGTGCCAGTACGACCGAAGAGGGCCGTCACGGGGAGCTGTTTTTT. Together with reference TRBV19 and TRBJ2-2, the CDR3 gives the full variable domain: DGGITQSPKYLFRKEGQNVTLSCEQNLNHDAMYWYRQDPGQGLRLIYYSQIVNDFQKGDIAEGYSVSREKKESFPLTVTSAQKNPTAFYLCASTTEEGRHGELFFGEGSRLTVL.

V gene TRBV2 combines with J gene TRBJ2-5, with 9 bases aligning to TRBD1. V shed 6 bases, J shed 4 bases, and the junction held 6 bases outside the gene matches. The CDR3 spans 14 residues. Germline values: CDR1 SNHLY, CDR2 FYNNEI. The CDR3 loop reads CASSQDRGGETQYF. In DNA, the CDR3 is TGTGCCAGCAGCCAGGACAGGGGTGGAGAGACCCAGTACTTC.

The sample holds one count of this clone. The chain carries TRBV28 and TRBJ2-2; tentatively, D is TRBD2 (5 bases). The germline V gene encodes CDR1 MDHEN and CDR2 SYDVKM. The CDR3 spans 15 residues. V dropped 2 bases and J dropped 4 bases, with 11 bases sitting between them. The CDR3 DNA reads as TGTGCCAGCAGTTTAACTAGGGCGGGCACCGGGGAGCTGTTTTTT. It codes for CASSLTRAGTGELFF. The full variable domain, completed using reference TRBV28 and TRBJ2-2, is DVKVTQSSRYLVKRTGEKVFLECVQDMDHENMFWYRQDPGLGLRLIYFSYDVKMKEKGDIPEGYSVSREKKERFSLILESASTNQTSMYLCASSLTRAGTGELFFGEGSRLTVL.

Here the CDR3 DNA reads TGTGCCAGCAGCTCAATAGCGGGGGGGCCGGTTGAGCAGTTCTTC. Its protein product is CASSSIAGGPVEQFF. The rearrangement links TRBV7-3 to TRBJ2-1; TRBD2 matches at 11 bases. The germline gives CDR1 SGHTA, CDR2 FQGTGA. The CDR3 consists of 15 residues. V lost 4 bases and J lost 9; bases outside the gene matches: 8.

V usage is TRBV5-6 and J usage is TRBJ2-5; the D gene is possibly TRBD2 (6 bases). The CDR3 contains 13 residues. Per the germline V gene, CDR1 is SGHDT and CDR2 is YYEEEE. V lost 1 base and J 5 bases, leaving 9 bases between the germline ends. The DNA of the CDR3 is TGTGCCAGCAGCTTGTCGGGGGTGGAGACCCAGTACTTC. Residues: CASSLSGVETQYF.

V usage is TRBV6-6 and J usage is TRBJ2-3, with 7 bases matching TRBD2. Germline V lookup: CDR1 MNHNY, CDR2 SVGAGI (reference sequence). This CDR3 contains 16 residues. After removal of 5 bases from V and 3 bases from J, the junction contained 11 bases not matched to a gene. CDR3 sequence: CASSPRRAGVTDTQYF. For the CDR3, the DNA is TGTGCCAGCAGTCCCCGGAGGGCGGGAGTGACAGATACGCAGTATTTT.

DNA for the CDR3: TGCGCCAGCAGCCAAGGGGGGCGAGAGACCCAGTACTTC. This gives the protein CASSQGGRETQYF. The rearrangement links TRBV4-3 to TRBJ2-5; D possibly corresponds to TRBD1 (6 bases). The CDR3 covers 13 residues. V lost 1 base and J 4 bases, leaving 7 bases between the germline ends. CDR1 LGHNA and CDR2 YSLEER come from the germline V gene.

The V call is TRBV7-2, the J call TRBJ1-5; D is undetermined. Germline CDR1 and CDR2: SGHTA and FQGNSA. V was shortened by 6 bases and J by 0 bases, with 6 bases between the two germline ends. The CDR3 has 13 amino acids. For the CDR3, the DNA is TGTGCCAGCAGTTCTAATAGCAATCAGCCCCAGCATTTT. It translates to CASSSNSNQPQHF. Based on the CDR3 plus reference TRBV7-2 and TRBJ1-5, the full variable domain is GAGVSQSPSNKVTEKGKDVELRCDPISGHTALYWYRQSLGQGLEFLIYFQGNSAPDKSGLPSDRFSAERTGGSVSTLTIQRTQQEDSAVYLCASSSNSNQPQHFGDGTRLSIL.